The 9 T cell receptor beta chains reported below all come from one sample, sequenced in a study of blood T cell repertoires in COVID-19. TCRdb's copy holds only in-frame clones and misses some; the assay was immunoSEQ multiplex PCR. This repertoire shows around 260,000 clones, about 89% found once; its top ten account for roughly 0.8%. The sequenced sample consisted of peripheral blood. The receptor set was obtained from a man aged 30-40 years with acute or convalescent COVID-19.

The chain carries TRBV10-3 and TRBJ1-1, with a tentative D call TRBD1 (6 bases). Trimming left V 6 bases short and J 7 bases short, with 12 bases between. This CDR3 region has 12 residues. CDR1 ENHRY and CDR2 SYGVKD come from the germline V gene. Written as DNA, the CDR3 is TGTGCCATCAGCACTCAGGGGCGTGAAGCTTTCTTT. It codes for CAISTQGREAFF.

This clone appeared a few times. The CDR3 is CASSSLPTGMGYGNQPQHF. CDR3 coding DNA: TGTGCCAGCAGCTCCCTCCCCACAGGGATGGGATATGGCAATCAGCCCCAGCATTTT. The chain links TRBV7-2 to TRBJ1-5; weak D call: TRBD1 (6 bases). This CDR3 comprises 19 residues. The germline V and J ends were trimmed by 4 bases and 2 bases, with 24 bases remaining between them. The germline CDR1 and CDR2 sequences are SGHTA and FQGNSA.

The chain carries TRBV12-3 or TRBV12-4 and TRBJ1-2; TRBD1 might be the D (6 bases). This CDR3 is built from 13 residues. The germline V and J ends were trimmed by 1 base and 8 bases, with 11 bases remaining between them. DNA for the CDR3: TGTGCCAGCAGTTTAGTCACAGGGAAGGGCTACACCTTC. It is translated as CASSLVTGKGYTF.

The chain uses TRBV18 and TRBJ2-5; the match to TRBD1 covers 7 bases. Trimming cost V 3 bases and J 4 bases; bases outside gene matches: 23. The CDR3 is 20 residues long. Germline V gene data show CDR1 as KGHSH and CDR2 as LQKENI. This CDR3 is CASSPRRQGQIGNIGETQYF. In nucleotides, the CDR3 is TGTGCCAGCTCACCCAGAAGACAGGGTCAAATCGGAAATATAGGAGAGACCCAGTACTTC. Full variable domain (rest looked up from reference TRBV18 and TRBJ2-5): NAGVMQNPRHLVRRRGQEARLRCSPMKGHSHVYWYRQLPEEGLKFMVYLQKENIIDESGMPKERFSAEFPKEGPSILRIQQVVRGDSAAYFCASSPRRQGQIGNIGETQYFGPGTRLLVL.

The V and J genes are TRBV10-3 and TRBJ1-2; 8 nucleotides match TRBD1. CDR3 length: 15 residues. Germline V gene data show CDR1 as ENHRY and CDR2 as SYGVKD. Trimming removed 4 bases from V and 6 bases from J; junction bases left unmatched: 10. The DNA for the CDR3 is TGTGCCATCAGTGCGGTTTCAGGGGGCATGAATGGCTACACCTTC. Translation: CAISAVSGGMNGYTF.

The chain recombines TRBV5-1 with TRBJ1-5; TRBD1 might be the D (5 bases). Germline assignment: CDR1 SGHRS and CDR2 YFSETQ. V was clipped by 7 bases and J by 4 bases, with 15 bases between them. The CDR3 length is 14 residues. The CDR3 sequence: CASSPGEPNQPQHF. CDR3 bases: TGCGCCAGCTCTCCGGGGGAGCCTAATCAGCCCCAGCATTTT.

The CDR3 bases are TGTGCCAGCAGCCGGGGGGGCGCGGAGACCCAGTACTTC. Translating gives CASSRGGAETQYF. The chain combines TRBV12-3 or TRBV12-4 with TRBJ2-5, with TRBD2 identical over 8 bases. This CDR3 is built from 13 residues. The V and J ends lost 6 bases and 5 bases, in that order; junction bases with no gene match: 5.

As DNA, the CDR3 is TGTGCCAGCAGCCCTCCAGAGGACACTGAAGCTTTCTTT. Protein product: CASSPPEDTEAFF. The chain couples TRBV2 to TRBJ1-1; D is uncertain. CDR1 and CDR2 from the germline V gene are SNHLY and FYNNEI. V lost 6 bases and J 3 bases, leaving 11 bases between the germline ends. CDR3 length equals 13 residues.

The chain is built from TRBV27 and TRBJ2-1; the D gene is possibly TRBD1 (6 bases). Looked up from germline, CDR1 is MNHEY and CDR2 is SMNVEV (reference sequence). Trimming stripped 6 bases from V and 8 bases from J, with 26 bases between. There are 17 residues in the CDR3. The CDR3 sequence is CASRLLYRDKGNDEQFF. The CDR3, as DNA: TGTGCCAGCAGGCTTTTATACCGGGACAAGGGAAACGATGAGCAGTTCTTC.